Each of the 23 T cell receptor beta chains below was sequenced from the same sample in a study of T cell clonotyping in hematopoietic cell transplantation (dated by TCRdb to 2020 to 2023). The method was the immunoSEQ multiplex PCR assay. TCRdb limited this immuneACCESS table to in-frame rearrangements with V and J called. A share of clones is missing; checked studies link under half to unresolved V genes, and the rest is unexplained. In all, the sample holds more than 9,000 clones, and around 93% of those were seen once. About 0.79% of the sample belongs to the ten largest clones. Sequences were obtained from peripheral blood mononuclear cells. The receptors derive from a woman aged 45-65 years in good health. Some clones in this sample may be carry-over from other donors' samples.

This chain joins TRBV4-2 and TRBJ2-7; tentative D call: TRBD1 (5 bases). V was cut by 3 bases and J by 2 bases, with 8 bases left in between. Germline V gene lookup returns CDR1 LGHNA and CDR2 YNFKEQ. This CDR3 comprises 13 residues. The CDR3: CASSQTDTYEQYF. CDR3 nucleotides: TGTGCCAGCAGCCAGACAGATACCTACGAGCAGTACTTC.

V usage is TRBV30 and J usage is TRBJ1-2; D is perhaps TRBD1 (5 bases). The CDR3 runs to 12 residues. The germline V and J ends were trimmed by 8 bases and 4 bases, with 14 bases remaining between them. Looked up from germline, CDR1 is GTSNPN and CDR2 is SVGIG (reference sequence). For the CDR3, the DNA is TGTGCCCTTGGGTGGGGGGGCTATGGCTACACCTTC. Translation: CALGWGGYGYTF. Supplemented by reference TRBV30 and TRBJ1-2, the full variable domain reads SQTIHQWPATLVQPVGSPLSLECTVEGTSNPNLYWYRQAAGRGLQLLFYSVGIGQISSEVPQNLSASRPQDRQFILSSKKLLLSDSGFYLCALGWGGYGYTFGSGTRLTVV.

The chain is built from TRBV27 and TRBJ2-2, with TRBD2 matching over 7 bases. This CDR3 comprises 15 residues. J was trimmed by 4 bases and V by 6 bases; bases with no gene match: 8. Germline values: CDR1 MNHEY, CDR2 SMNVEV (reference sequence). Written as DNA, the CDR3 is TGTGCCAGCAGGCGGAGGGCGGGGGTCACCGGGGAGCTGTTTTTT. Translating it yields CASRRRAGVTGELFF.

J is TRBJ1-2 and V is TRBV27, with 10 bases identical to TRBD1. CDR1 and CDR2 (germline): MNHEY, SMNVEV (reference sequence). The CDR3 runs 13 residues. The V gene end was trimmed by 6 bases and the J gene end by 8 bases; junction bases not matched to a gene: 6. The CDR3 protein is CASSFRDRGGYTF. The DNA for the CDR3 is TGTGCCAGCAGCTTCCGGGACAGGGGAGGCTACACCTTC.

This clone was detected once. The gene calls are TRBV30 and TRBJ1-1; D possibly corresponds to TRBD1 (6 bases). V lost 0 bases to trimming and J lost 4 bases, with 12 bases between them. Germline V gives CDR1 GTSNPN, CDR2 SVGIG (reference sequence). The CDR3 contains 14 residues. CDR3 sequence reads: CAWSVPGGRTEAFF. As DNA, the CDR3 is TGTGCCTGGAGTGTACCCGGGGGCCGCACTGAAGCTTTCTTT.

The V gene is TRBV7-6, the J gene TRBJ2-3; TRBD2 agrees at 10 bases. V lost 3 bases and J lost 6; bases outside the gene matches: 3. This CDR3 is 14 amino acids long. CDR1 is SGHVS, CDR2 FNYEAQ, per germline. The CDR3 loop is CASSFSLAGDTQYF. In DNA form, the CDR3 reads TGTGCCAGCAGCTTCTCACTAGCGGGGGATACGCAGTATTTT.

CDR3 nucleotide sequence: TGTGCCAGTAGTGTTGCCGGACTAGCGTTCGAGCAGTACTTC. This gives the protein CASSVAGLAFEQYF. V is TRBV19 and J is TRBJ2-7; 9 bases fit TRBD2. Germline CDR1 and CDR2: LNHDA and SQIVND (reference sequence). CDR3 length: 14 amino acids. Trimming cost V 5 bases and J 6 bases; bases outside gene matches: 8.

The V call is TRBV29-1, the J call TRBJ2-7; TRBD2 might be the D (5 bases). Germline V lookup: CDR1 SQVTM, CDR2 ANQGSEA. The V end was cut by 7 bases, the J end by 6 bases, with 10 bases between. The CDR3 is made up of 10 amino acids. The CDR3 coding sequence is TGCAGCGCGGGGTACCCCGAGCAGTACTTC. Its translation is CSAGYPEQYF.

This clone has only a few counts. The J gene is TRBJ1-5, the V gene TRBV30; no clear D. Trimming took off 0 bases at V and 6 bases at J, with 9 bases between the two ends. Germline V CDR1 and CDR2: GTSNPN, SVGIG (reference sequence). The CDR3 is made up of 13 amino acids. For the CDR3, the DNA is TGTGCCTGGAGTGTACACCCCGGTCAGCCCCAGCATTTT. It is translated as CAWSVHPGQPQHF.

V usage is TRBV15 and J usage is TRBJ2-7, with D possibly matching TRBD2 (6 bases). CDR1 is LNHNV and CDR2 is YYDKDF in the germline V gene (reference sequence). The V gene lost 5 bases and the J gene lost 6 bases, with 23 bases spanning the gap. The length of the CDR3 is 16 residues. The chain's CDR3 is CATSLPSSGPRGEQYF. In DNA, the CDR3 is TGTGCCACCAGCCTACCATCCTCGGGGCCGCGGGGCGAGCAGTACTTC.

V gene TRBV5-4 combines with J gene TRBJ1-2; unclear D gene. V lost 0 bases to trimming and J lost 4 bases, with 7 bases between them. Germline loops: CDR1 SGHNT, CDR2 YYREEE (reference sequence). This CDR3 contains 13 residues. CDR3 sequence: CASSLDRIYGYTF. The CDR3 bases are TGTGCCAGCAGCTTGGACAGAATCTATGGCTACACCTTC. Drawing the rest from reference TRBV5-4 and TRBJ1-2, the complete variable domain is ETGVTQSPTHLIKTRGQQVTLRCSSQSGHNTVSWYQQALGQGPQFIFQYYREEENGRGNFPPRFSGLQFPNYSSELNVNALELDDSALYLCASSLDRIYGYTFGSGTRLTVV.

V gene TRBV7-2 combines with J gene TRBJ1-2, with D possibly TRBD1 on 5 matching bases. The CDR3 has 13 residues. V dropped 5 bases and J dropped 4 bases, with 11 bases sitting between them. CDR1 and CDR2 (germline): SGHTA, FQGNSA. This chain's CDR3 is CASSAGGSYGYTF. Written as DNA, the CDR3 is TGTGCCAGCAGCGCGGGGGGTAGCTATGGCTACACCTTC.

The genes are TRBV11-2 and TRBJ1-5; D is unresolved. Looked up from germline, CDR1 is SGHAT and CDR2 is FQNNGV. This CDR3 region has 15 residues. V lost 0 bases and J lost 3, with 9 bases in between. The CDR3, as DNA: TGTGCCAGCAGCTTAGATCCGGGGTTCAATCAGCCCCAGCATTTT. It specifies CASSLDPGFNQPQHF.

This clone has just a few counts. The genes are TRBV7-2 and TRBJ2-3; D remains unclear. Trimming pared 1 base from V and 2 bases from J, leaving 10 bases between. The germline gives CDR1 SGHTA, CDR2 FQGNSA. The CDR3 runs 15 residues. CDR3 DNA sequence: TGTGCCAGCAGCTTAGACTACTACGCCACAGATACGCAGTATTTT. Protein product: CASSLDYYATDTQYF.

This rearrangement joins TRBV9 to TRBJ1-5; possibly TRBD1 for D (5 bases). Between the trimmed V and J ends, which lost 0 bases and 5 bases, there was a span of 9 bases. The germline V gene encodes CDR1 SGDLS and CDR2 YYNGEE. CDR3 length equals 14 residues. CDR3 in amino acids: CASSVGGTDQPQHF. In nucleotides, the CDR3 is TGTGCCAGCAGCGTAGGAGGGACCGATCAGCCCCAGCATTTT.

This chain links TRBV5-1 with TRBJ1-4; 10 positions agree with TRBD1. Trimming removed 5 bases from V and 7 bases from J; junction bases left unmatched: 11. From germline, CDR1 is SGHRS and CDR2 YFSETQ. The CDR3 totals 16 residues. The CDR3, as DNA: TGCGCCAGCAGTTTTGGACAGGGGGAGAAATCTGAAAAACTGTTTTTT. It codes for CASSFGQGEKSEKLFF.

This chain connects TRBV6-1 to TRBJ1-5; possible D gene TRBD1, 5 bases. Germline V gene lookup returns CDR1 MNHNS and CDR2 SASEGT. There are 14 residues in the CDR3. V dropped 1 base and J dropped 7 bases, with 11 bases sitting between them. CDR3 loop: CASSEGVWGQPQHF. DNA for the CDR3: TGTGCCAGCAGTGAAGGGGTTTGGGGCCAGCCCCAGCATTTT.

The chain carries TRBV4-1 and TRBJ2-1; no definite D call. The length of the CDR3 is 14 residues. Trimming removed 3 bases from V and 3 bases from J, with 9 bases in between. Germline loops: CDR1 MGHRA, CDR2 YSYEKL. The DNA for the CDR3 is TGCGCCAGCAGCCACCTGGACGGCTACAATGAGCAGTTCTTC. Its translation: CASSHLDGYNEQFF.

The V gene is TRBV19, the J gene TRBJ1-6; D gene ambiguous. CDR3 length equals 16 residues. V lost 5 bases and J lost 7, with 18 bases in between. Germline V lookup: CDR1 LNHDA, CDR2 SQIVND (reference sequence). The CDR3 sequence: CASSEGGRLLNSPLHF. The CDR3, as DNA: TGTGCCAGTAGTGAGGGAGGTCGGCTTCTCAATTCACCCCTCCACTTT. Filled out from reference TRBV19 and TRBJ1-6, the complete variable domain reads DGGITQSPKYLFRKEGQNVTLSCEQNLNHDAMYWYRQDPGQGLRLIYYSQIVNDFQKGDIAEGYSVSREKKESFPLTVTSAQKNPTAFYLCASSEGGRLLNSPLHFGNGTRLTVT.

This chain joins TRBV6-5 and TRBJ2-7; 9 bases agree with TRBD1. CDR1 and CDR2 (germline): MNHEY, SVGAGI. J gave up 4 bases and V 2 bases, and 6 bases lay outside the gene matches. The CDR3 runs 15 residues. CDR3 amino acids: CASSYATGGFYEQYF. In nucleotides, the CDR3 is TGTGCCAGCAGTTACGCAACAGGGGGCTTTTACGAGCAGTACTTC.

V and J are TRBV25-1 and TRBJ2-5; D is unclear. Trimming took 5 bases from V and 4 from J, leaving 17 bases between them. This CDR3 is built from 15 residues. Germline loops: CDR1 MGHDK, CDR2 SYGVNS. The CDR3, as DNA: TGTGCCAGCAGTCAACCCGGCGAAGGGTTAGAGACCCAGTACTTC. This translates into CASSQPGEGLETQYF.

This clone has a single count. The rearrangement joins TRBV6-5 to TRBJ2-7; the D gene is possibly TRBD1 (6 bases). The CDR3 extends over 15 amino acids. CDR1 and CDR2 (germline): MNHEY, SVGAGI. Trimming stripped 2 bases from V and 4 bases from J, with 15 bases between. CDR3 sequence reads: CASSYDPGHLYEQYF. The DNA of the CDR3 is TGTGCCAGCAGTTACGATCCGGGACACCTTTACGAGCAGTACTTC.

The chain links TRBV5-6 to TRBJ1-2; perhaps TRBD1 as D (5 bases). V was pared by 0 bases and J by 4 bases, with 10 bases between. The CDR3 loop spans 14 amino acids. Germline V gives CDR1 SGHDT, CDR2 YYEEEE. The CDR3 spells CASSLGSGGYGYTF. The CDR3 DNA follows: TGTGCCAGCAGCTTGGGATCCGGGGGCTATGGCTACACCTTC.